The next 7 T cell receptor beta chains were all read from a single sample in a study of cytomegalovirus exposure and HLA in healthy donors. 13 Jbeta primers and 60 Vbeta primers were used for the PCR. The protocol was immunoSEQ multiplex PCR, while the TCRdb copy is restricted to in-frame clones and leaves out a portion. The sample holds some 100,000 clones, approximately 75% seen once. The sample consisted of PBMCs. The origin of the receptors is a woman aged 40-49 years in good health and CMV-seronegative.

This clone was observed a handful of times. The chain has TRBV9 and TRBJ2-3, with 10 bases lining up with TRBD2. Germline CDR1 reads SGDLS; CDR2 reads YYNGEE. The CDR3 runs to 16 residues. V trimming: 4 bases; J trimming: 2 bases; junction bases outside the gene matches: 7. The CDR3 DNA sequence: TGTGCCAGCAGCCCTCGAGGGACTAGCGACACAGATACGCAGTATTTT. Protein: CASSPRGTSDTDTQYF.

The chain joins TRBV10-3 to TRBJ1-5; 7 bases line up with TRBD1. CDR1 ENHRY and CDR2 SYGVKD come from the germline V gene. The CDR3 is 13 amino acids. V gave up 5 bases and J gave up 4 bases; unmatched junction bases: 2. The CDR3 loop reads CAISPRGNQPQHF. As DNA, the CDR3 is TGTGCCATCAGTCCCAGGGGGAATCAGCCCCAGCATTTT.

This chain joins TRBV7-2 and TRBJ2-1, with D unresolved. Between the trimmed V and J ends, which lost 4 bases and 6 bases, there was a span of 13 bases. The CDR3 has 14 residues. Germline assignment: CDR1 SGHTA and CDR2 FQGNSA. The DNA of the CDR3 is TGTGCCAGCAGCTCCCTTCGTAGCAGCAATGAGCAGTTCTTC. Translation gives CASSSLRSSNEQFF.

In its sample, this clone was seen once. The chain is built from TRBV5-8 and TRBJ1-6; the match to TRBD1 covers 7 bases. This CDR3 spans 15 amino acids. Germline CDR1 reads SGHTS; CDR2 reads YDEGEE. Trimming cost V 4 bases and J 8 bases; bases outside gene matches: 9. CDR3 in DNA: TGTGCCAGCAGCCAAGTCTGGCAGGGGGATTCACCCCTCCACTTT. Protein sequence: CASSQVWQGDSPLHF. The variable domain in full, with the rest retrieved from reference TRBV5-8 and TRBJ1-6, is EAGVTQSPTHLIKTRGQQATLRCSPISGHTSVYWYQQALGLGLQFLLWYDEGEERNRGNFPPRFSGRQFPNYSSELNVNALELEDSALYLCASSQVWQGDSPLHFGNGTRLTVT.

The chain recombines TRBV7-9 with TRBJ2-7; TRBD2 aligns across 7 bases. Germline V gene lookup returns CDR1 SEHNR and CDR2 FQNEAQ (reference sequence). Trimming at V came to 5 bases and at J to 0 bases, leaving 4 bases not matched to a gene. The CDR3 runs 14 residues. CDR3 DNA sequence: TGTGCCAGCAGCATCGGGACTAACTCCTACGAGCAGTACTTC. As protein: CASSIGTNSYEQYF. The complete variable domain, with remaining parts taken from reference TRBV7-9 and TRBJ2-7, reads DTGVSQNPRHKITKRGQNVTFRCDPISEHNRLYWYRQTLGQGPEFLTYFQNEAQLEKSRLLSDRFSAERPKGSFSTLEIQRTEQGDSAMYLCASSIGTNSYEQYFGPGTRLTVT.

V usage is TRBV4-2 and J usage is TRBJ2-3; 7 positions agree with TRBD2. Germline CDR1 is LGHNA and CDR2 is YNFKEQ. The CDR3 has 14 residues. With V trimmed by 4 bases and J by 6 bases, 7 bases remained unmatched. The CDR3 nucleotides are TGTGCCAGCAGCCCCAGCGGGGCCACGGATACGCAGTATTTT. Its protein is CASSPSGATDTQYF.

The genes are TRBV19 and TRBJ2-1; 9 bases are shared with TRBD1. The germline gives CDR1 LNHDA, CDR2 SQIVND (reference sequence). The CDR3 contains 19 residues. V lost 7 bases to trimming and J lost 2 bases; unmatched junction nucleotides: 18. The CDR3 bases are TGTGCCAGTACCCCTGAGCTGGGACAGGGTAAGGGAGCCTACAATGAGCAGTTCTTC. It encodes CASTPELGQGKGAYNEQFF.